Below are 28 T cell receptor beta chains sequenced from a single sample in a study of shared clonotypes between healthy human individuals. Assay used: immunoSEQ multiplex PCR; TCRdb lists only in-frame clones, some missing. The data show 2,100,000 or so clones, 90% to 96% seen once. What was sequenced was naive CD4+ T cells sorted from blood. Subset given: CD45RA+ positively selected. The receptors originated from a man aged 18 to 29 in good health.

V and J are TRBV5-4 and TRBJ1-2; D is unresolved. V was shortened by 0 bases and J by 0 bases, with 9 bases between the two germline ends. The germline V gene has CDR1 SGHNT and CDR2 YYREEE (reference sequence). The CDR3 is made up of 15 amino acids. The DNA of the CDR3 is TGTGCCAGCAGCTTGGCGGGCAGGACTAACTATGGCTACACCTTC. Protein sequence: CASSLAGRTNYGYTF.

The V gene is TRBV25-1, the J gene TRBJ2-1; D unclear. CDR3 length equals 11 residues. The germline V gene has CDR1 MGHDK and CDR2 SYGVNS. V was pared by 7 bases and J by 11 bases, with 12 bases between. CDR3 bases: TGTGCCAGCAAGACTTCACTAAAGCAGTTCTTC. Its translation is CASKTSLKQFF.

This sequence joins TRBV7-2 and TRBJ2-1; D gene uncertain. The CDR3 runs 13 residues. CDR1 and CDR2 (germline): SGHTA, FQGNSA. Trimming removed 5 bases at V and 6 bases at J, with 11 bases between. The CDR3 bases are TGTGCCAGCAGCCCCCAGATGGCCAATGAGCAGTTCTTC. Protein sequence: CASSPQMANEQFF.

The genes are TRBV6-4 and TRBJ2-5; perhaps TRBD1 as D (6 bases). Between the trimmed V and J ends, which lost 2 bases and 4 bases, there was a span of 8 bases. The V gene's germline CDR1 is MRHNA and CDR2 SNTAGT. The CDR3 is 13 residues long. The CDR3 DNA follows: TGTGCCAGCAGTGACCAGGACAGAGAGACCCAGTACTTC. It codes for CASSDQDRETQYF.

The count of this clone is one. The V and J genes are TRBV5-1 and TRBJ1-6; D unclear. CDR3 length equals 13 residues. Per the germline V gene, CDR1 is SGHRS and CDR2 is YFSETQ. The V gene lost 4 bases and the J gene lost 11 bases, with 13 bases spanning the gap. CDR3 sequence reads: CASSHEDGTPLHF. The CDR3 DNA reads TGCGCCAGCAGCCACGAGGACGGAACACCCCTCCACTTT.

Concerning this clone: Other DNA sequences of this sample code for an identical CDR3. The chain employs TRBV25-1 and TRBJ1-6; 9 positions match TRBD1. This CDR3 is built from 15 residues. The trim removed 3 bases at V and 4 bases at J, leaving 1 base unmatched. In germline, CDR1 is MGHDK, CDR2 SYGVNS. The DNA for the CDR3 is TGTGCCAGCAGTGAGGGACAGGGTTATAATTCACCCCTCCACTTT. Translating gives CASSEGQGYNSPLHF. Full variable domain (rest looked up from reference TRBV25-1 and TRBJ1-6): EADIYQTPRYLVIGTGKKITLECSQTMGHDKMYWYQQDPGMELHLIHYSYGVNSTEKGDLSSESTVSRIRTEHFPLTLESARPSHTSQYLCASSEGQGYNSPLHFGNGTRLTVT.

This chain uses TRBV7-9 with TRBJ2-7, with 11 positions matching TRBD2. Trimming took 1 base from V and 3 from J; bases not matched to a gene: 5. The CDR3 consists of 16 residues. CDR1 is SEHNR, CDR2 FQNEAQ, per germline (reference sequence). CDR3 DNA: TGTGCCAGCAGCTTAGTGGGTAGCGGGAGGGGCTACGAGCAGTACTTC. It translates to CASSLVGSGRGYEQYF.

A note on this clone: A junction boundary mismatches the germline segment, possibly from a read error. The CDR3 protein is CASRFPWPYGAF. The CDR3 coding sequence is TGTGCCAGCAGATTCCCGTGGCCTTATGGCGCGTTT. The V gene is TRBV6-1, the J gene TRBJ1-3; D is ambiguous. The CDR3 contains 12 residues. The germline CDR1 and CDR2 sequences are MNHNS and SASEGT.

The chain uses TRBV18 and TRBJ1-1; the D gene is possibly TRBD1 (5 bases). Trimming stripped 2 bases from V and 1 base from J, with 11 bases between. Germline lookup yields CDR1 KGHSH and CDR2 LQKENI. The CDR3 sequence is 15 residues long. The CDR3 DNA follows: TGTGCCAGCTCACCAAGTTTGGGGGAGAACACTGAAGCTTTCTTT. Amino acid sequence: CASSPSLGENTEAFF.

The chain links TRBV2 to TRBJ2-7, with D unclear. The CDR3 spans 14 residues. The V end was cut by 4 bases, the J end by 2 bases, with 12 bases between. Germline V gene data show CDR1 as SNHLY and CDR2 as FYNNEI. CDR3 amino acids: CASSVGSSTYEQYF. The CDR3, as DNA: TGTGCCAGCAGTGTTGGTAGTTCAACCTACGAGCAGTACTTC.

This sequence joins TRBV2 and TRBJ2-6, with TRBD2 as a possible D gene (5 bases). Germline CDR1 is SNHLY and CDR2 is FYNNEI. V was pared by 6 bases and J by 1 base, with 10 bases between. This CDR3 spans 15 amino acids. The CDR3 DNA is TGTGCCAGCAGGGAGGAGTGGTCTGGGGCCAACGTCCTGACTTTC. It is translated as CASREEWSGANVLTF.

In nucleotides, the CDR3 is TGTGCCAGCTCACCACCGGGGACTAGCGGCTACGAGCAGTACTTC. Protein product: CASSPPGTSGYEQYF. This sequence joins TRBV18 and TRBJ2-7; 11 positions agree with TRBD2. CDR1 is KGHSH and CDR2 is LQKENI in the germline V gene. V was clipped by 0 bases and J by 3 bases; unmatched bases: 1. CDR3 length equals 15 residues.

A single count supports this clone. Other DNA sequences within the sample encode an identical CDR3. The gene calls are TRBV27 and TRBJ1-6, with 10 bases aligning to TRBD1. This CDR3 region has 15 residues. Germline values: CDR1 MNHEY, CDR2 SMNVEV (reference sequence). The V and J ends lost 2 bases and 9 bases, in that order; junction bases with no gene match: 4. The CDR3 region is CASSLGQGVGSPLHF. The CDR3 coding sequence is TGTGCCAGCAGTTTAGGACAGGGGGTAGGTTCACCCCTCCACTTT.

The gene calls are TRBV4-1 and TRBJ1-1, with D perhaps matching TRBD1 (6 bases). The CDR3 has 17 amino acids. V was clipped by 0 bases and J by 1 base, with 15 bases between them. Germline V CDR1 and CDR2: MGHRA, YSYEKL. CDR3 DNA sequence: TGCGCCAGCAGCCAAGATTCGGCAGGGACAACGAACACTGAAGCTTTCTTT. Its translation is CASSQDSAGTTNTEAFF.

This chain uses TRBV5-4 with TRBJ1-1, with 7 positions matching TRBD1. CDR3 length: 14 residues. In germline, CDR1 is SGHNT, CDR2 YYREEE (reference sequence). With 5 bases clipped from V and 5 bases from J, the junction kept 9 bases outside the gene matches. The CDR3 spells CASRARTGDTEAFF. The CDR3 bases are TGTGCCAGCAGGGCGAGGACAGGTGATACTGAAGCTTTCTTT.

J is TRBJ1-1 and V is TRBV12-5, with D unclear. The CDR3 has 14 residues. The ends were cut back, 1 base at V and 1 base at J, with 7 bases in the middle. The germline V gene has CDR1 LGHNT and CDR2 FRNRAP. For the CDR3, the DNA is TGTGCTAGTGGTTTGGGACTGGCGAACACTGAAGCTTTCTTT. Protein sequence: CASGLGLANTEAFF. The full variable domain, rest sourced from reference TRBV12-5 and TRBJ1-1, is DARVTQTPRHKVTEMGQEVTMRCQPILGHNTVFWYRQTMMQGLELLAYFRNRAPLDDSGMPKDRFSAEMPDATLATLKIQPSEPRDSAVYFCASGLGLANTEAFFGQGTRLTVV.

The CDR3: CAWGEGGNIQYF. The CDR3 DNA reads TGTGCCTGGGGGGAGGGCGGAAACATTCAGTACTTC. The genes are TRBV2 and TRBJ2-4, with 7 bases that match TRBD2. J was trimmed by 6 bases and V by 11 bases; bases with no gene match: 7. This CDR3 spans 12 amino acids. Germline V CDR1 and CDR2: SNHLY, FYNNEI.

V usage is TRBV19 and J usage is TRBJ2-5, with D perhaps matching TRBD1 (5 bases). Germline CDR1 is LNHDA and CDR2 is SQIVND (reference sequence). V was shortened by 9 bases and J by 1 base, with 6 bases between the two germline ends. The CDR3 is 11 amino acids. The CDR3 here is CARQAQETQYF. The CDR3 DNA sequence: TGTGCCAGACAGGCCCAAGAGACCCAGTACTTC.

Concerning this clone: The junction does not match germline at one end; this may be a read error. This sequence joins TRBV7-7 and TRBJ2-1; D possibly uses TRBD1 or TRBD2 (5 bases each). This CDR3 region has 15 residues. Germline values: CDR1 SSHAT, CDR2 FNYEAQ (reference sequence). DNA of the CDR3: TGTGCTAGCAGCTTAGAGTCAGGGTGGGGGAATGAGCAGTTCTTC. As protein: CASSLESGWGNEQFF.

CDR3 DNA sequence: TGTGCCAGCAGTTACGACCGCCAGGGGACACCCCTCCACTTT. Translated: CASSYDRQGTPLHF. This chain links TRBV6-5 with TRBJ1-6; D is perhaps TRBD1 (6 bases). CDR3 length equals 14 residues. V lost 2 bases and J lost 11, with 13 bases in between. Germline loops: CDR1 MNHEY, CDR2 SVGAGI.

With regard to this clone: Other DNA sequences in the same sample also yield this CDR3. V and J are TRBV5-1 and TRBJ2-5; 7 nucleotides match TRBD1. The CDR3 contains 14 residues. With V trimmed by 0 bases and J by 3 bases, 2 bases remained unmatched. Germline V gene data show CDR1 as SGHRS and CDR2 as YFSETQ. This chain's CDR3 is CASSLGDSKETQYF. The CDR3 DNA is TGCGCCAGCAGCTTGGGGGACAGCAAAGAGACCCAGTACTTC.

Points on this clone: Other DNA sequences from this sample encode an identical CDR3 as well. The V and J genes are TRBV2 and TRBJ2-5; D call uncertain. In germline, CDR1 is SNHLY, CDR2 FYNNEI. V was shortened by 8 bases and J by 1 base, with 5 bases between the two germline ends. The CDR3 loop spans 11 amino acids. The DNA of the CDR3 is TGTGCCAGCCGGGTCCAAGAGACCCAGTACTTC. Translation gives CASRVQETQYF.

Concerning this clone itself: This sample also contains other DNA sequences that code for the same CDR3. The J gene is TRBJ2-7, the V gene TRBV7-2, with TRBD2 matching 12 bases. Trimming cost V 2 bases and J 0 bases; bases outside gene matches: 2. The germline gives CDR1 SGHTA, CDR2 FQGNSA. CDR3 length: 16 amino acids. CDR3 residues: CASSLLAGGSSYEQYF. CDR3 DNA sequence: TGTGCCAGCAGCTTACTAGCGGGGGGGAGCTCCTACGAGCAGTACTTC. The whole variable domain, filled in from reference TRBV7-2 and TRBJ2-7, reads GAGVSQSPSNKVTEKGKDVELRCDPISGHTALYWYRQSLGQGLEFLIYFQGNSAPDKSGLPSDRFSAERTGGSVSTLTIQRTQQEDSAVYLCASSLLAGGSSYEQYFGPGTRLTVT.

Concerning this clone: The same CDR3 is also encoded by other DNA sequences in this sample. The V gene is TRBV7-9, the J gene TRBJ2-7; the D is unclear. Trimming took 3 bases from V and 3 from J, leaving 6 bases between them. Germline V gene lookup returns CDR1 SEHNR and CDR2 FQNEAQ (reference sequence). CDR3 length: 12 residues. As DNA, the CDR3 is TGTGCCAGCAGCTTTTCCAGCTACGAGCAGTACTTC. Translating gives CASSFSSYEQYF. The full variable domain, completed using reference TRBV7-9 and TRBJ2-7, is DTGVSQNPRHKITKRGQNVTFRCDPISEHNRLYWYRQTLGQGPEFLTYFQNEAQLEKSRLLSDRFSAERPKGSFSTLEIQRTEQGDSAMYLCASSFSSYEQYFGPGTRLTVT.

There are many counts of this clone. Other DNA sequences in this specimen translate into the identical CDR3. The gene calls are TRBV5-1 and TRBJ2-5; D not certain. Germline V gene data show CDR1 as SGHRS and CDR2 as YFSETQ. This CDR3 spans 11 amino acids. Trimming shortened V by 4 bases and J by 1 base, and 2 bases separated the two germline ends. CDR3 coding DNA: TGCGCCAGCAGCCTCCAAGAGACCCAGTACTTC. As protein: CASSLQETQYF.

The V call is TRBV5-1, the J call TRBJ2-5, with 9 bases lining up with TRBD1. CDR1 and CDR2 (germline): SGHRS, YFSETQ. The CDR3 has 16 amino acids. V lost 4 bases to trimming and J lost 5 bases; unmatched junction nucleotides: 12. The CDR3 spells CASSLEGQGRTETQYF. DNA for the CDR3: TGCGCCAGCAGCCTAGAAGGACAGGGGAGAACGGAGACCCAGTACTTC.

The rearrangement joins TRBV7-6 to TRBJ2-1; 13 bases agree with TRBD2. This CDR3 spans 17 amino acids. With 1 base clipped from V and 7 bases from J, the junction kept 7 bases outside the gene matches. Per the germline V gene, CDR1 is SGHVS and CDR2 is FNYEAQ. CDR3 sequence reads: CASSLESLAGGRNEQFF. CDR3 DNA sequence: TGTGCCAGCAGCTTAGAATCACTAGCGGGGGGGCGTAATGAGCAGTTCTTC.

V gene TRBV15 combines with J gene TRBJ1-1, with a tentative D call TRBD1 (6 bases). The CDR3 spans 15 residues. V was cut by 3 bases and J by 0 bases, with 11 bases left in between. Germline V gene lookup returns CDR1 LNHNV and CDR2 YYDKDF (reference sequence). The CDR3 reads CATSSRTDMNTEAFF. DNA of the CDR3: TGTGCCACCAGCAGCCGGACAGACATGAACACTGAAGCTTTCTTT.